These 28 T cell receptor beta chains were all obtained from the same sample, sequenced in a study of blood T cells in healthy people across ages. PCR was performed a second time for about 7 to 12 cycles using a sample-barcoded 5' primer and a J-beta primer mix. MiXCR was run by TCRdb on the 5' RACE reads, yielding one entry per CDR3 protein. The repertoire consists of around 520,000 distinct CDR3 sequences, with about 29% occurring once and the leading ten covering over 3.5%. These data were also reused for a study on T cells of mothers and their children.

Sample: blood. These receptors all come from a boy aged 2 to 10 in good health.

This clonotype was found a few times. This rearrangement joins TRBV3-1 to TRBJ1-2; D not certain. Trimming took off 2 bases at V and 8 bases at J, with 12 bases between the two ends. This CDR3 is 13 amino acids long. Per germline, CDR1 LGHDT and CDR2 YNNKEL (reference sequence). In nucleotides, the CDR3 is TGTGCCAGCAGCCAACTCGACGACGTCGGCTACACCTTC. It specifies CASSQLDDVGYTF.

This clonotype was picked up a small number of times. The DNA for the CDR3 is TGTGCCAGCAGCCTACAGGGAGTGGGTGAAAAACTGTTTTTT. The encoded protein is CASSLQGVGEKLFF. This chain links TRBV11-2 with TRBJ1-4; TRBD1 is a possible D gene (6 bases). The germline V gene encodes CDR1 SGHAT and CDR2 FQNNGV. Trimming took 5 bases from V and 7 from J, leaving 14 bases between them. The CDR3 length is 14 residues.

V usage is TRBV7-2 and J usage is TRBJ2-1; the D gene is possibly TRBD2 (6 bases). V lost 7 bases and J lost 3, with 13 bases in between. The germline V gene has CDR1 SGHTA and CDR2 FQGNSA. CDR3 size: 14 residues. The CDR3 DNA follows: TGTGCCAGCAACCCGGGGGTAAACTACAATGAGCAGTTCTTC. Translation gives CASNPGVNYNEQFF.

This rearrangement joins TRBV6-2 or TRBV6-3 to TRBJ1-5; no definite D call. Trimming left V 6 bases short and J 7 bases short, with 13 bases between. The V gene's germline CDR1 is MNHEY and CDR2 SVGEGT. The CDR3 spans 13 residues. The CDR3 protein is CASRPHLSQPQHF. DNA for the CDR3: TGTGCCAGCAGACCCCACCTATCACAGCCCCAGCATTTT.

In its sample, this clonotype was seen a few times. This chain joins TRBV7-6 and TRBJ2-5; 9 positions match TRBD1. Near its end, the DNA agrees better with TRBJ2-7, so the J call may be wrong. This CDR3 has 15 residues. Germline CDR1 and CDR2: SGHVS and FNYEAQ. CDR3 loop: CASSRTGTGFYEQYF. Here the CDR3 DNA reads TGTGCCAGCAGCCGTACCGGGACAGGGTTCTACGAGCAGTACTTC.

A few counts support this clonotype. J is TRBJ2-5 and V is TRBV19; D gene uncertain. The J call may be faulty, since TRBJ2-1 better matches the DNA end. In germline, CDR1 is LNHDA, CDR2 SQIVND (reference sequence). CDR3 length equals 13 residues. Here the CDR3 DNA reads TGTGCCAGTAGTATAGTACCGGGCAATGAGCAGTTCTTC. Translated: CASSIVPGNEQFF.

This sequence joins TRBV12-3 or TRBV12-4 and TRBJ1-5; D remains ambiguous. V lost 5 bases and J lost 4, with 6 bases in between. This CDR3 has 12 amino acids. The DNA of the CDR3 is TGTGCCAGCAGTCCGAGGAATCAGCCCCAGCATTTT. It translates to CASSPRNQPQHF.

The chain links TRBV7-2 to TRBJ2-5, with D tentatively TRBD1 (6 bases). The DNA end is more similar to TRBJ2-1, so the J call may be wrong. CDR1 and CDR2 (germline): SGHTA, FQGNSA. This CDR3 comprises 13 residues. The CDR3 nucleotides read TGTGCCAGCAGCTCGCCAGGCAGGGGAATTCAGTTCTTC. Protein sequence: CASSSPGRGIQFF.

This clonotype has only a few counts. V gene TRBV2 combines with J gene TRBJ1-4; TRBD1 matches at 10 bases. Looked up from germline, CDR1 is SNHLY and CDR2 is FYNNEI. CDR3 length: 15 amino acids. The junction had 9 bases not matched to a gene; V was cut back by 8 bases and J by 6 bases. CDR3 sequence: CASGHLGTGDEKLFF. CDR3 DNA sequence: TGTGCCAGCGGACACCTCGGGACAGGGGATGAAAAACTGTTTTTT.

In this sample, this clonotype turned up many times. This chain links TRBV7-2 with TRBJ2-6; D gene unclear. V lost 1 base, J lost 1 base, and 5 bases lay in between. CDR3 length equals 15 residues. Germline lookup yields CDR1 SGHTA and CDR2 FQGNSA. In DNA form, the CDR3 reads TGTGCCAGCAGCTTAGTGGTATCTGGGGCCAACGTCCTGACTTTC. It codes for CASSLVVSGANVLTF.

This clonotype was counted only a few times. This chain joins TRBV12-3 or TRBV12-4 and TRBJ1-2; D is unclear. Trimming removed 1 base at V and 4 bases at J, with 7 bases between. CDR3 size: 13 residues. CDR3 region: CASSLETSYGYTF. CDR3 coding DNA: TGTGCCAGCAGTTTAGAGACGTCCTATGGCTACACCTTC.

This chain connects TRBV20-1 to TRBJ1-5; TRBD1 matches 7 bases. The V segment lost 3 bases and the J segment 0 bases; nucleotides outside the gene matches: 8. This CDR3 comprises 16 residues. Germline values: CDR1 DFQATT, CDR2 SNEGSKA (reference sequence). The CDR3 nucleotides are TGCAGTGCTAGTGGTGAGACAGGGTATAGCAATCAGCCCCAGCATTTT. Protein: CSASGETGYSNQPQHF.

This clonotype was detected a few times. V gene TRBV9 combines with J gene TRBJ2-3; D remains ambiguous. This CDR3 has 13 residues. In germline, CDR1 is SGDLS, CDR2 YYNGEE. Trimming removed 3 bases from V and 0 bases from J, with 5 bases in between. CDR3 DNA sequence: TGTGCCAGCAGCGGGGATAGCACAGATACGCAGTATTTT. Protein sequence: CASSGDSTDTQYF.

This clonotype has only a few counts. The V call is TRBV29-1, the J call TRBJ2-1; 9 positions agree with TRBD2. The J segment lost 6 bases and the V segment lost 1 base, leaving 13 bases of the junction unmatched. The germline gives CDR1 SQVTM, CDR2 ANQGSEA. The CDR3 contains 17 residues. In nucleotides, the CDR3 is TGCAGCGTTGAAGGATACGACTGGCGGGAGGGCCCCAATGAGCAGTTCTTC. Its translation: CSVEGYDWREGPNEQFF.

The chain recombines TRBV6-6 with TRBJ2-7, with D possibly matching TRBD2 (6 bases). Germline CDR1 reads MNHNY; CDR2 reads SVGAGI (reference sequence). This CDR3 spans 15 amino acids. The ends were cut back, 2 bases at V and 6 bases at J, with 17 bases in the middle. In DNA form, the CDR3 reads TGTGCCAGCAGTTACCCCGGGGGAGAGTCTTCCGAGCAGTACTTC. It codes for CASSYPGGESSEQYF.

This clonotype was observed a few times. The genes are TRBV20-1 and TRBJ1-5; 7 positions agree with TRBD1. CDR3 length: 13 amino acids. In germline, CDR1 is DFQATT, CDR2 SNEGSKA (reference sequence). Losses at the gene ends were 6 bases for V and 5 bases for J; bases not matched to a gene: 7. CDR3 in amino acids: CSARDREYQPQHF. In DNA form, the CDR3 reads TGCAGTGCCCGAGACAGGGAGTATCAGCCCCAGCATTTT.

The CDR3 nucleotides are TGTGCCAGTAGCCGACAGGGGGAAGAGACCCAGTACTTC. The encoded protein is CASSRQGEETQYF. The rearrangement links TRBV19 to TRBJ2-5; 9 bases align to TRBD1. Unmatched junction bases numbered 2, after V lost 6 bases and J lost 3 bases. The CDR3 spans 13 residues. CDR1 and CDR2 (germline): LNHDA, SQIVND (reference sequence).

The rearrangement uses TRBV9 and TRBJ1-1; 8 nucleotides match TRBD1. The V and J ends lost 3 bases and 1 base, in that order; junction bases with no gene match: 2. CDR3 length equals 14 residues. Germline CDR1 reads SGDLS; CDR2 reads YYNGEE. CDR3 bases: TGTGCCAGCAGCGCAACAGGGGGGAACACTGAAGCTTTCTTT. This gives the protein CASSATGGNTEAFF.

This clonotype showed up just a few times. The chain couples TRBV12-3 or TRBV12-4 to TRBJ2-3; tentatively, D is TRBD1 (6 bases). The CDR3 totals 18 residues. V lost 2 bases to trimming and J lost 5 bases, with 23 bases between them. The CDR3 reads CASSLRIPGTNGGDTQYF. In DNA form, the CDR3 reads TGTGCCAGCAGTTTAAGGATCCCCGGGACAAACGGTGGAGATACGCAGTATTTT.

This clonotype was seen only a few times. The rearrangement joins TRBV7-3 to TRBJ2-5; D might be TRBD1 or TRBD2, each matching 5 bases. The J call could be wrong; TRBJ2-1 is a better fit for the DNA end. There are 14 residues in the CDR3. Germline CDR1 reads SGHTA; CDR2 reads FQGTGA. The CDR3 sequence is CASSLGTPNDEQFF. The CDR3 DNA sequence: TGTGCCAGCAGCTTAGGGACCCCCAACGATGAGCAGTTCTTC.

The chain couples TRBV6-2 or TRBV6-3 to TRBJ2-7; 7 nucleotides align to TRBD2. Judging by the DNA end, TRBJ2-1 fits better; the J call may be wrong. Germline V gene data show CDR1 as MNHEY and CDR2 as SVGEGT. CDR3 length: 15 amino acids. The CDR3 reads CASSYLDRDYGEQFF. The CDR3, as DNA: TGTGCCAGCAGTTACTTGGACCGGGACTACGGTGAGCAGTTCTTC.

In this sample, this clonotype turned up many times. A much larger clone lies one base from this, so it may be a read error. J is TRBJ2-5 and V is TRBV3-1; D not certain. Germline V lookup: CDR1 LGHDT, CDR2 YNNKEL (reference sequence). This CDR3 comprises 10 residues. For the CDR3, the DNA is TGTGCCAGCAGCCAAGGGACCCAGTACTTC. Translating gives CASSQGTQYF.

J is TRBJ2-5 and V is TRBV20-1, with D uncertain. V dropped 5 bases and J dropped 3 bases, with 10 bases sitting between them. Germline loops: CDR1 DFQATT, CDR2 SNEGSKA (reference sequence). The CDR3 runs 12 residues. The CDR3 DNA follows: TGCAGTGCTGCCCCCAAGAAAGAGACCCAGTACTTC. It yields the protein CSAAPKKETQYF.

A few counts support this clonotype. The chain combines TRBV12-3 or TRBV12-4 with TRBJ2-5; perhaps TRBD2 as D (5 bases). The CDR3 totals 13 residues. The ends were cut back, 6 bases at V and 3 bases at J, with 11 bases in the middle. CDR3 bases: TGTGCCAGCAGCACGGAGAGGGAAGAGACCCAGTACTTC. Protein product: CASSTEREETQYF.

The genes are TRBV7-9 and TRBJ2-2; D remains unclear. The CDR3 loop spans 14 amino acids. The germline CDR1 and CDR2 sequences are SEHNR and FQNEAQ (reference sequence). Between the trimmed V and J ends, which lost 5 bases and 1 base, there was a span of 8 bases. CDR3 sequence: CASSPPMNTGELFF. Written as DNA, the CDR3 is TGTGCCAGCAGCCCCCCCATGAACACCGGGGAGCTGTTTTTT. Filled out from reference TRBV7-9 and TRBJ2-2, the complete variable domain reads DTGVSQNPRHKITKRGQNVTFRCDPISEHNRLYWYRQTLGQGPEFLTYFQNEAQLEKSRLLSDRFSAERPKGSFSTLEIQRTEQGDSAMYLCASSPPMNTGELFFGEGSRLTVL.

V is TRBV6-5 and J is TRBJ1-1; D gene uncertain. This CDR3 has 13 amino acids. V lost 0 bases to trimming and J lost 3 bases, with 5 bases between them. Germline values: CDR1 MNHEY, CDR2 SVGAGI. The CDR3 nucleotides are TGTGCCAGCAGTTACTCGATGCACACTGAAGCTTTCTTT. Protein sequence: CASSYSMHTEAFF.

There are a few counts of this clonotype. The chain carries TRBV10-3 and TRBJ2-1; D perhaps matches TRBD1 (6 bases). Per the germline V gene, CDR1 is ENHRY and CDR2 is SYGVKD. The V gene lost 7 bases and the J gene lost 3 bases, with 13 bases spanning the gap. There are 14 residues in the CDR3. DNA of the CDR3: TGTGCCATCAAGGGGGTAGCGCGCTACAATGAGCAGTTCTTC. This codes for CAIKGVARYNEQFF.

J is TRBJ1-5 and V is TRBV6-2 or TRBV6-3; D is perhaps TRBD1 (6 bases). Trimming took off 6 bases at V and 2 bases at J, with 23 bases between the two ends. The CDR3 contains 18 residues. Germline V lookup: CDR1 MNHEY, CDR2 SVGEGT. The CDR3 coding sequence is TGTGCCAGCAGCCCTAGTTTGGGCTCCGGGGGCGGCAATCAGCCCCAGCATTTT. Its translation is CASSPSLGSGGGNQPQHF.